A selection of T cell receptor beta chains follows, all from one sample in a study of T cell responses to AZD1222 COVID-19 vaccine. TCRdb's copy holds only in-frame clones and misses some; the assay was immunoSEQ multiplex PCR. The sample has roughly 79,000 clones, about 90% seen once. This material consisted of peripheral blood, taken on day 0 of MenACWY control vaccination. The origin of the receptors is an adult in good health. Each CDR3 is given with its conserved first and last residue. The D gene is left open where the match is weak. Some rows mark clone size as missing; the rest say once, few, many or name a class of expanded clone.

d_gene	abundance	v_gene	j_gene	CDR3aa	CDR3nt
NA	few	TRBV18	TRBJ2-3	CASSPSTDTQYF	TGTGCCAGCTCACCAAGCACAGATACGCAGTATTTT
NA	NA	TRBV18	TRBJ2-2	CASSPRGSNTGELFF	TGTGCCAGCTCACCGCGGGGATCGAACACCGGGGAGCTGTTTTTT
TRBD1	NA	TRBV9	TRBJ1-1	CASSARTGRHEAFF	TGTGCCAGCAGCGCTAGGACAGGTCGTCATGAAGCTTTCTTT
NA	NA	TRBV12-5	TRBJ1-1	CASGSGGNTEAFF	TGTGCTAGTGGTTCGGGAGGGAACACTGAAGCTTTCTTT
NA	NA	TRBV24-1	TRBJ2-1	CATSDFTGQSYNEQFF	TGTGCCACCAGTGATTTCACCGGCCAATCCTACAATGAGCAGTTCTTC
NA	once	TRBV18	TRBJ1-5	CASSPGGGGDQPQHF	TGTGCCAGCTCCCCGGGAGGGGGTGGCGATCAGCCCCAGCATTTT
NA	NA	TRBV12-3/TRBV12-4	TRBJ2-2	CASSLTNTGELFF	TGTGCCAGCAGTTTAACGAACACCGGGGAGCTGTTTTTT
NA	NA	TRBV6-2/TRBV6-3	TRBJ1-5	CASSYLLQPQHF	TGTGCCAGCAGTTATTTGCTTCAGCCCCAGCATTTT
NA	NA	TRBV7-8	TRBJ1-2	CASSLSGYSNYGYTF	TGTGCCAGCAGCTTATCTGGGTATTCTAACTATGGCTACACCTTC
NA	NA	TRBV6-2/TRBV6-3	TRBJ1-1	CASTPTDGNTEAFF	TGTGCCAGCACCCCGACAGACGGTAACACTGAAGCTTTCTTT
NA	NA	TRBV28	TRBJ1-5	CASSSPGEKQPQHF	TGTGCCAGCAGTTCACCCGGAGAGAAGCAGCCCCAGCATTTT
NA	NA	TRBV7-9	TRBJ1-1	CASSLDGGGTEAFF	TGTGCCAGCAGCTTAGATGGGGGCGGCACTGAAGCTTTCTTT
TRBD1	NA	TRBV28	TRBJ2-3	CASKGGQWTDTQYF	TGTGCCAGCAAAGGGGGCCAGTGGACAGATACGCAGTATTTT
NA	NA	TRBV5-6	TRBJ2-5	CASSVQGYQETQYF	TGTGCCAGCAGCGTACAGGGTTACCAAGAGACCCAGTACTTC
NA	NA	TRBV2	TRBJ1-5	CASSAGQDNQPQHF	TGTGCCAGCAGTGCGGGTCAGGACAATCAGCCCCAGCATTTT
NA	NA	TRBV12-3/TRBV12-4	TRBJ1-5	CASMGVSNQPQHF	TGTGCCAGCATGGGGGTTAGCAATCAGCCCCAGCATTTT
NA	once	TRBV3-1/TRBV3-2	TRBJ1-5	CASSQGNLNENQPQHF	TGTGCCAGCAGCCAAGGAAATTTAAATGAGAATCAGCCCCAGCATTTT
NA	NA	TRBV9	TRBJ1-4	CASSGWGEKLFF	TGTGCCAGCAGCGGATGGGGGGAAAAACTGTTTTTT
NA	NA	TRBV3-1/TRBV3-2	TRBJ2-2	CASSHWVGELFF	TGTGCCAGCAGCCATTGGGTCGGGGAGCTGTTTTTT
TRBD2	NA	TRBV4-3	TRBJ2-2	CASSQDQLAGAAGELFF	TGCGCCAGCAGCCAAGATCAACTAGCGGGAGCGGCCGGGGAGCTGTTTTTT
NA	NA	TRBV9	TRBJ2-7	CASSPTPENEQYF	TGTGCCAGCAGCCCCACCCCAGAAAACGAGCAGTACTTC
TRBD1	NA	TRBV6-6	TRBJ1-4	CASSPQDRVSEKLFF	TGTGCCAGCAGTCCTCAGGACAGGGTTTCTGAAAAACTGTTTTTT
TRBD1	NA	TRBV29-1	TRBJ2-3	CSAGGDRETDTQYF	TGCAGCGCAGGAGGGGACAGGGAAACAGATACGCAGTATTTT
TRBD1	NA	TRBV12-5	TRBJ1-4	CASGLVLGQGYEKLFF	TGTGCTAGTGGTTTGGTATTAGGACAGGGTTACGAAAAACTGTTTTTT
NA	once	TRBV27	TRBJ1-3	CASRGAVLWKHHIF	TGTGCCAGCAGGGGGGCCGTGCTCTGGAAACACCATATATTT
NA	NA	TRBV11-2	TRBJ1-1	CASSWIQGFGTEAFF	TGTGCCAGCAGCTGGATACAGGGTTTTGGCACTGAAGCTTTCTTT
NA	NA	TRBV6-5	TRBJ2-1	CASSYRGGVHEQFF	TGTGCCAGCAGTTACCGGGGTGGTGTCCATGAGCAGTTCTTC
TRBD1	NA	TRBV29-1	TRBJ1-3	CSVGTGAGNTIYF	TGCAGCGTAGGGACAGGGGCTGGAAACACCATATATTTT
NA	NA	TRBV19	TRBJ1-5	CASSLRQGNQPQHF	TGTGCCAGTAGTCTCAGACAGGGCAATCAGCCCCAGCATTTT
TRBD1	NA	TRBV3-1/TRBV3-2	TRBJ2-7	CASSRGTGGHPTYEQYF	TGTGCCAGCAGCCGGGGGACAGGGGGTCATCCTACCTACGAGCAGTACTTC
NA	NA	TRBV19	TRBJ2-2	CASKNWATGGTGELFF	TGTGCCAGTAAGAATTGGGCAACTGGGGGCACCGGGGAGCTGTTTTTT
NA	NA	TRBV9	TRBJ2-7	CASSVDGGTGRYEQYF	TGTGCCAGCAGCGTAGATGGGGGGACGGGACGATACGAGCAGTACTTC
TRBD2	NA	TRBV24-1	TRBJ2-1	CATSDGASGYGDEQFF	TGTGCCACCAGTGATGGGGCTAGCGGGTATGGGGATGAGCAGTTCTTC
NA	NA	TRBV13	TRBJ2-5	CASSQTSVGGGETQYF	TGTGCCAGCAGCCAAACCAGCGTTGGAGGGGGGGAGACCCAGTACTTC
NA	NA	TRBV4-1	TRBJ1-6	CASSPPRLSSYNSPLHF	TGCGCCAGCAGCCCCCCCCGATTGAGCTCCTATAATTCACCCCTCCACTTT
NA	NA	TRBV19	TRBJ1-3	CASSIQGPGNTIYF	TGTGCCAGTAGTATACAGGGGCCTGGAAACACCATATATTTT
TRBD1	once	TRBV18	TRBJ1-5	CASSRDRGVDQPQHF	TGTGCCAGCTCACGGGACAGGGGTGTTGATCAGCCCCAGCATTTT
NA	once	TRBV11-2	TRBJ2-7	CASSLGQGGPYEQYF	TGTGCCAGCAGCTTAGGGCAGGGTGGGCCCTACGAGCAGTACTTC
NA	NA	TRBV9	TRBJ1-4	CASSATGYSEKLFF	TGTGCCAGCAGCGCTACAGGGTATAGTGAAAAACTGTTTTTT
TRBD2	NA	TRBV6-5	TRBJ2-1	CASRYGLAVYNEQFF	TGTGCCAGCAGATACGGACTAGCGGTTTACAATGAGCAGTTCTTC
NA	NA	TRBV7-2	TRBJ2-7	CASSFFSSYEQYF	TGTGCCAGCAGCTTCTTTAGCTCCTACGAGCAGTACTTC
NA	NA	TRBV7-9	TRBJ1-3	CASENTIYF	TGTGCCAGCGAAAACACCATATATTTT
TRBD1	NA	TRBV10-3	TRBJ1-1	CAIRGTGKNTEAFF	TGTGCCATCAGGGGGACAGGAAAGAACACTGAAGCTTTCTTT
TRBD1	few	TRBV7-2	TRBJ2-2	CASSLAGTGTAGELFF	TGTGCCAGCAGCTTAGCCGGGACAGGGACGGCCGGGGAGCTGTTTTTT
TRBD2	NA	TRBV6-1	TRBJ2-3	CASSAGLAGGFTDTQYF	TGTGCCAGCAGTGCCGGACTAGCGGGGGGGTTCACAGATACGCAGTATTTT
NA	NA	TRBV27	TRBJ1-6	CASSRTNSMYNSPLHF	TGTGCCAGCAGTCGGACCAATTCCATGTATAATTCACCCCTCCACTTT
NA	few	TRBV19	TRBJ2-1	CASSTQNVKAGEQFF	TGTGCCAGTAGTACCCAGAACGTAAAGGCCGGGGAGCAGTTCTTC